A selection of T cell receptor beta chains follows, all from one sample in a study of control samples from healthy donors and cancer patients. The assay was immunoSEQ multiplex PCR, and TCRdb's table has in-frame clones only and misses some. This table has about 160,000 clones, approximately 93% appearing once. The sample taken for sequencing was blood. The receptors originated from a woman between 40 and 50 years old in good health. CDR3s include the opening cysteine and the closing phenylalanine or tryptophan.

V gene	CDR3 protein
TRBV7-2	CASSLDGKFQETQYF
TRBV5-4	CASSLRTGGLYEQYF
TRBV9	CASSYRESGELFF
TRBV19	CASSNFGRNNEQFF
TRBV18	CASSPTDNQPQHF
TRBV27	CASSLSRGQGVETQYF
TRBV6-2/TRBV6-3	CASSYGLAENTGELFF
TRBV7-9	CASSLGTGANQPQHF
TRBV19	CASSPFDLATGNEQFF
TRBV4-1	CASSQDMRSGDTEAFF
TRBV7-7	CASSQNRGVTGELFF
TRBV13	CASSSGGGYTF
TRBV5-4	CASSLVGNEKLFF
TRBV20-1	CSANRDYGYTF
TRBV15	CATSRDRTAEAFF
TRBV5-1	CASSFRTGIRYEQYF
TRBV9	CASSVEGLNEKLFF
TRBV5-5	CASSDWGRGDYEQYF
TRBV4-1	CASSQPAFERVEKLFF
TRBV15	CATSRATGGPNQPQHF
TRBV18	CASSPRGQPNEKLFF
TRBV28	CASRAGQGGSPLHF
TRBV7-2	CASSPRGGSQETQYF
TRBV18	CASSPVGATEAFF
TRBV3-1/TRBV3-2	CASSQDLRVSYNEQFF
TRBV4-3	CASSHGDTNYGYTF
TRBV19	CASSMGQDNTGELFF
TRBV30	CAYPSRGNYGYTF
TRBV12-3/TRBV12-4	CASSFSRDNEQFF
TRBV2	CASSEQGARNEQYF
TRBV7-9	CASSFRDNTEAFF
TRBV7-2	CASSFPPGTTDTQYF
TRBV5-6	CASSFSGRAADTQYF
TRBV5-1	CASSFGTGGSLSSGNTIYF
TRBV19	CASSIRGDRNYNQPQHF
TRBV12-3/TRBV12-4	CASSLFDYGYTF
TRBV7-2	CASSLAVMGLAGYEQYF
TRBV11-1	CASSLAGLNGGYTF
TRBV2	CASVDRAHSPLHF
TRBV5-4	CASSLYRTTNYGYTF
TRBV25-1	CASSEWGSNGYTF
TRBV14	CASSQSRLKDYEQYF
TRBV5-1	CASSPRQGGTEAFF
TRBV11-2	CASSVTGGHYTGELFF
TRBV5-5	CASSLGGQGYEQYF
TRBV11-1	CASSLYPQYEQYF
TRBV7-3	CASSGSYNSPLHF
TRBV25-1	CASSATRISGRRNDGYTF
TRBV4-3	CASSQEGTSGGAWIYEQYF
TRBV10-1	CATQRGGEVTGELFF
TRBV21-1	CASSPRDREYGKTVF
TRBV6-5	CASSFDGRSEKLFF
TRBV10-3	CAIRPGQGITAGANVLTF
TRBV15	CATSRDRDLYGYTF
TRBV12-3/TRBV12-4	CASSDRRNYGYTF
TRBV11-3	CASSFGLGENTEAFF
TRBV7-9	CASSFEGAATNEKLFF